These 2 T cell receptor beta chains share one sample of origin, sequenced in a study of OX40 agonist ivuxolimab in advanced cancers. Some clones are missing from TCRdb's copy, which holds only in-frame ones; the method was immunoSEQ multiplex PCR. Of 60,000 to 80,000 clones listed, approximately 89% are singletons. The source material was CD4+ or CD8+ T cells sorted from blood, sampled in a trial of the OX40 agonist ivuxolimab. Every receptor here comes from an adult with an advanced solid tumor such as melanoma, head and neck, liver or kidney cancer.

V is TRBV25-1 and J is TRBJ2-3; D is unclear. V lost 7 bases, J lost 0 bases, and 11 bases lay in between. CDR1 MGHDK and CDR2 SYGVNS come from the germline V gene. CDR3 length: 14 amino acids. CDR3 DNA sequence: TGTGCCAGCAAGGGCATCTCTAGCACAGATACGCAGTATTTT. Translated: CASKGISSTDTQYF.

This clone was seen only a few times. This chain connects TRBV29-1 to TRBJ1-2, with a weak D call TRBD1 (6 bases). V gave up 4 bases and J gave up 4 bases, with 16 bases separating them. CDR1 is SQVTM, CDR2 ANQGSEA, per germline. The CDR3 extends over 14 amino acids. The CDR3 sequence is CSVGQEGGIYGYTF. The CDR3 DNA is TGCAGCGTTGGGCAGGAGGGGGGGATCTATGGCTACACCTTC.